This T cell receptor (beta chain) was recorded in a study of PD-L1 blockade in urothelial cancer (dated by TCRdb to the late 2010s). For the study in its entirety: Therapy was started around 2014 for all patients, and atezolizumab 1,200 mg was administered intravenously every 3 weeks. In the same patients, whole exome sequencing and RNA sequencing of pretreatment tumors were performed in addition to TCR sequencing. Pretreatment tumor samples and matched peripheral blood, collected serially before and after atezolizumab treatment, underwent TCR sequencing. Durable clinical benefit was defined as a progression-free survival longer than 6 months, and TCR features were additionally tested against progression-free survival and overall survival. Around 30 patients had pretreatment blood TCR-seq, some 24 had at least one posttreatment blood collection, and some 24 had tumor TCR-seq. About nine tenths of the roughly 29 patients were identified as males with urothelial cancer of bladder origin, and a prior smoking history was reported by 18 of 29 patients. Patients had an ECOG performance status of 0 or 1 and had received between 0 and 3 prior chemotherapy regimens. Blood samples yielded a median of around 150,000 T cells and 65,000 to 95,000 unique TCRs, with median clonality around 0.083. An exploratory multi-omic analysis was conducted of the somatic, immune and clinical correlates of response to PD-L1 blockade with atezolizumab in urothelial cancer. About 10 patients achieved durable clinical benefit and approximately 20 did not. Blood samples were analyzed 3 weeks after the start of treatment (second dose) and 6 weeks after the start of treatment.

Remarks on this clone: What antigen it recognizes has not been identified. The record has no base qualities; no much larger clone is one base away.

The time point tag for this specimen amounts to: peripheral blood 6 weeks after treatment start. A cohort of 25 to 30 patients with locally advanced or metastatic urothelial carcinoma, treated at Memorial Sloan Kettering on a trial protocol, was included. Peripheral blood mononuclear cells were collected pretreatment and during treatment, with between 1 and 8 total time points obtained per patient. The Qiagen DNeasy Blood extraction kit was used to purify genomic DNA from total PBMCs and tumor samples. Collected pretreatment and during treatment, PBMCs were isolated and stored as previously described. CDR1 and CDR2 are drawn from the germline V gene (reference sequence): SEHNR, FQNEAQ. V is pruned by 4 bases and J by 2 bases, leaving 4 bases of the junction without a gene match. The cysteine opens and the phenylalanine closes a CDR3 of 16 amino acids. The retained sequence is limited to the CDR3, 48 bases, with the frame set at the first base.

Findings and caveats that apply to the study as a whole: Patients with durable benefit showed greater expansion of tumor-associated TCR clones in peripheral blood 3 weeks after starting treatment (n ≈ 22, p = 0.022). Small sample size (n of about 30) and many exploratory analyses mean the results are intended to be hypothesis-generating. A pretreatment peripheral blood TCR clonality below the median was linked to improved progression-free and overall survival.

To estimate absolute template abundance from read counts, synthetic TCR analog templates were spiked into each PCR. The immunoSEQ assay was used to amplify TCRbeta CDR3 regions from genomic DNA with bias-controlled V and J gene primers. Sequencing of rearranged TCRbeta segments was performed at approximately 20X coverage. Per the original workflow: Sequencing errors were corrected by clustering and CDR3s were annotated against IMGT to assign V, D and J genes. Out-of-frame and stop-codon sequences were excluded, and only productive TCRbeta rearrangements were used in downstream analyses. Clonality was computed as one minus Shannon entropy normalized by the log of the number of unique productive sequences. Clones differing between time points or between blood and tumor were identified using Fisher's exact test with Benjamini-Hochberg correction, with an adjusted p below 0.01 applied as the threshold. The source is immuneACCESS, and TCRdb retained only in-frame sequences with V and J called. Part of the clones is not carried over; for the studies checked, unresolved V genes explain less than half of this, and the remainder is unexplained. That table furnishes V, J and clone size, whereas the DNA furnished D and trimming. The sample records more than 60,000 clones, 88% of which are singletons. Clones ranked in the top ten supply approximately 10% of the sample.

The receptor comes from a man aged 60 to 75 with urothelial cancer. The rearranged chain carries TRBV7-9 and TRBJ2-1; TRBD2 fits 11 bases in the junction. The material sequenced was PBMCs, taken around atezolizumab (anti-PD-L1) treatment. The DNA sequence follows: TGTGCCAGCAGCTACGGGACTAGCGGAGCCTACAATGAGCAGTTCTTC. It codes for CASSYGTSGAYNEQFF. Reference TRBV7-9 and TRBJ2-1 genes cover what lies past the CDR3, so the full variable domain is DTGVSQNPRHKITKRGQNVTFRCDPISEHNRLYWYRQTLGQGPEFLTYFQNEAQLEKSRLLSDRFSAERPKGSFSTLEIQRTEQGDSAMYLCASSYGTSGAYNEQFFGPGTRLTVL.